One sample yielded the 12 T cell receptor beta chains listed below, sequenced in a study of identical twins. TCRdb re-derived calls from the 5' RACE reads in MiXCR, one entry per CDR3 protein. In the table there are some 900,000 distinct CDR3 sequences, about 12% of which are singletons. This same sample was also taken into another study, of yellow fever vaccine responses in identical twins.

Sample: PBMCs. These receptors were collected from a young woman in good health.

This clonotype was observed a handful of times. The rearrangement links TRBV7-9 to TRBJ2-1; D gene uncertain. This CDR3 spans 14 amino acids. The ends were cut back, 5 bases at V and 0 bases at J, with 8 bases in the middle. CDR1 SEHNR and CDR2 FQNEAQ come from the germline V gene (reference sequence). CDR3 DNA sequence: TGTGCCAGCAGCCTAACCATCTCCTACAATGAGCAGTTCTTC. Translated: CASSLTISYNEQFF.

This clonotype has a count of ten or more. For the CDR3, the DNA is TGCGCCAGCATGTTGGGAGGCTTTAACACCGGGGAGCTGTTTTTT. Amino acid sequence: CASMLGGFNTGELFF. The chain recombines TRBV5-1 with TRBJ2-2; the D gene is possibly TRBD2 (6 bases). The germline CDR1 and CDR2 sequences are SGHRS and YFSETQ. The CDR3 contains 15 residues. V dropped 6 bases and J dropped 2 bases, with 14 bases sitting between them.

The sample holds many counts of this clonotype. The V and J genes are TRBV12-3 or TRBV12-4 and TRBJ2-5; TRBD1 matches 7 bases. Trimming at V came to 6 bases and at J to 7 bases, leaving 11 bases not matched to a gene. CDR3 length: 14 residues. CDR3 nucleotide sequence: TGTGCCAGCAGGGAAAGACAGGGTACTGGGACCCAGTACTTC. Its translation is CASRERQGTGTQYF.

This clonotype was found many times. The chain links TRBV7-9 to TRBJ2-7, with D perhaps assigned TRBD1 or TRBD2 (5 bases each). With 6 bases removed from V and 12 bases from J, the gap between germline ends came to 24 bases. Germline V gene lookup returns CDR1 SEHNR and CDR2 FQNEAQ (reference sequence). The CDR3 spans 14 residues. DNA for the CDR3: TGTGCCAGCAGATCGGGTCCCGGGACGGATCCGCGGTACTTC. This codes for CASRSGPGTDPRYF.

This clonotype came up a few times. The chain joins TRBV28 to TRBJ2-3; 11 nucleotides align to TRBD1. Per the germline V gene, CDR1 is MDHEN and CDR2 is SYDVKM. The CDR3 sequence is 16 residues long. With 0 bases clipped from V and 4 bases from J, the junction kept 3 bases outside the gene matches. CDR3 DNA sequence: TGTGCCAGCAGTTTATGGGGGACAGGGGGAGCAGATACGCAGTATTTT. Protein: CASSLWGTGGADTQYF.

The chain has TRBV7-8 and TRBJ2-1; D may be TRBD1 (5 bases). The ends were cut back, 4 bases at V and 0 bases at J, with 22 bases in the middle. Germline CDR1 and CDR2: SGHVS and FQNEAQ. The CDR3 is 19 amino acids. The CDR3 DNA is TGTGCCAGCAGCTCCCCGGGTAGGGGAACAGACAACTCCTACAATGAGCAGTTCTTC. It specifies CASSSPGRGTDNSYNEQFF.

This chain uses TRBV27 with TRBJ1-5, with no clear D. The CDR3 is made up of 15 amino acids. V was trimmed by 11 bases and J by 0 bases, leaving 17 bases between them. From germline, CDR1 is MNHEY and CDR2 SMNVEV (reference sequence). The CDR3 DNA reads TGTGCCTCGGGCCCTGTTGGAAATAGCAATCAGCCCCAGCATTTT. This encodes CASGPVGNSNQPQHF.

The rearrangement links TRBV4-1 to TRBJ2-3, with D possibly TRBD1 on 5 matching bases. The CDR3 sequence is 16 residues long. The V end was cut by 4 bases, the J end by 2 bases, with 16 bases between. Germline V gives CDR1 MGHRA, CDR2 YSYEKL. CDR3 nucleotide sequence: TGCGCCAGCAGCCTCCTATCAACAGGAGTCACAGATACGCAGTATTTT. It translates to CASSLLSTGVTDTQYF.

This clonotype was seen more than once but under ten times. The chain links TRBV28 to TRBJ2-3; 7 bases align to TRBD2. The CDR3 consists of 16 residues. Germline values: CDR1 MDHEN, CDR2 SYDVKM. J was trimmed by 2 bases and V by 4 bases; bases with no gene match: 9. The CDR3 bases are TGTGCCAGCAGTTACTCCGGGGGGTCCGACACAGATACGCAGTATTTT. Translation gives CASSYSGGSDTDTQYF. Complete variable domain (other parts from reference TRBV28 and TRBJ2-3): DVKVTQSSRYLVKRTGEKVFLECVQDMDHENMFWYRQDPGLGLRLIYFSYDVKMKEKGDIPEGYSVSREKKERFSLILESASTNQTSMYLCASSYSGGSDTDTQYFGPGTRLTVL.

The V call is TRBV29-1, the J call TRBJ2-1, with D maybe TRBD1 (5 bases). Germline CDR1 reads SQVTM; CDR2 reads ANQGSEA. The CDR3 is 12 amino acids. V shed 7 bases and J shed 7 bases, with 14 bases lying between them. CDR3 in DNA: TGCAGCGGTGCAGGGTCTGGGAATGAGCAGTTCTTC. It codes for CSGAGSGNEQFF.

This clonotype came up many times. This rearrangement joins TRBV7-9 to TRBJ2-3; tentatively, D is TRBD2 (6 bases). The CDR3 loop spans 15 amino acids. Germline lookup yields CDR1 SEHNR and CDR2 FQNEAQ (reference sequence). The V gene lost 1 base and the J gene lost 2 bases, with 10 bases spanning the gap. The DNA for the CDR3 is TGTGCCAGCAGCTTAGTTGCGGGGACCACAGATACGCAGTATTTT. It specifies CASSLVAGTTDTQYF.

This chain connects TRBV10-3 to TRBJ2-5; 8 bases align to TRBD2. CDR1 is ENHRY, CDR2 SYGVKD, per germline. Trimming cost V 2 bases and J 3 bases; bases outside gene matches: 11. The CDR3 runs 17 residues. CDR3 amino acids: CAISEAGTSKAKETQYF. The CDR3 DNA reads TGTGCCATCAGTGAGGCGGGGACTAGTAAAGCCAAAGAGACCCAGTACTTC.